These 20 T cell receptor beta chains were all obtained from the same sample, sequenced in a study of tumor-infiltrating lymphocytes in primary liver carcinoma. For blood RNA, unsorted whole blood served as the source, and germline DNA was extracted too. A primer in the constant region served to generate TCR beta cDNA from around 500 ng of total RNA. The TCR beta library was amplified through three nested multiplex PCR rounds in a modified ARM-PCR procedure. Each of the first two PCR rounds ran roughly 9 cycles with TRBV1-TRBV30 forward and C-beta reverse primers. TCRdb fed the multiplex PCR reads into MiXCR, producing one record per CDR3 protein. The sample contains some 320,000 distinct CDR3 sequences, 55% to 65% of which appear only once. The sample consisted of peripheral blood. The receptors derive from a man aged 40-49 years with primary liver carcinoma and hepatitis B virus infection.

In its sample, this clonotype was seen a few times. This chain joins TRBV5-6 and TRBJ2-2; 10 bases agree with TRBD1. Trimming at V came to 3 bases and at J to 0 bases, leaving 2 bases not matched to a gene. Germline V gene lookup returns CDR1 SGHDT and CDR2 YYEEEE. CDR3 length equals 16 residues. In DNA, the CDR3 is TGTGCCAGCAGCTGGGGACAGGGGACGAACACCGGGGAGCTGTTTTTT. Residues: CASSWGQGTNTGELFF.

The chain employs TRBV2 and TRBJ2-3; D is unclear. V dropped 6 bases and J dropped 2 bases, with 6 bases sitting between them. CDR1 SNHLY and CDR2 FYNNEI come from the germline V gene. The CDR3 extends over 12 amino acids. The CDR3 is CASRSDTDTQYF. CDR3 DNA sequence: TGTGCCAGCAGGAGCGACACAGATACGCAGTATTTT.

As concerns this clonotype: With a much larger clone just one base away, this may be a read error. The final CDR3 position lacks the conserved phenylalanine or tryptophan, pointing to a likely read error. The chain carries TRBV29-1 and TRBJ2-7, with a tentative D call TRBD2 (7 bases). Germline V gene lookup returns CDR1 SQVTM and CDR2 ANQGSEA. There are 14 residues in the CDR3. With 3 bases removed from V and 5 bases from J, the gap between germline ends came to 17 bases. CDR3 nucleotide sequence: TGCAGCGTTGAGAGGGGGGGCCGTTCCCACGAGCAGTACTCC. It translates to CSVERGGRSHEQYS.

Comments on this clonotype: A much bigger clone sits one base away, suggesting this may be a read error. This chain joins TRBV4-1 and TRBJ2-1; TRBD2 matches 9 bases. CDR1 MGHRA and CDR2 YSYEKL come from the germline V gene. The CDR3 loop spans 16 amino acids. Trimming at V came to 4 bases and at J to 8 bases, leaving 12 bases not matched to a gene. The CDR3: CASSPSLAGLYDEQFF. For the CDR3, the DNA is TGCGCCAGCAGCCCGAGCCTAGCGGGATTATACGATGAGCAGTTCTTC.

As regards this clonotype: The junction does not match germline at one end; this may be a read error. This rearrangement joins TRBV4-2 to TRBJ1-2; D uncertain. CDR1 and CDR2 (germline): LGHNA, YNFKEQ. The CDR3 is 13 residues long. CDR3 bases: TGTGCCAGCAACCCCCCAGTAAACTATGACTACACCTTC. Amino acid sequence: CASNPPVNYDYTF.

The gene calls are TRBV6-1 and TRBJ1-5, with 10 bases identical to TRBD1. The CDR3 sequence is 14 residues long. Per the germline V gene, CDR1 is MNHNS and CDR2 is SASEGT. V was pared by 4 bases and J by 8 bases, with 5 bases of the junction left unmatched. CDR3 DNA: TGTGCCAGCAGTGGGACGGGACAGGGGAAGCCCCAGCATTTT. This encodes CASSGTGQGKPQHF.

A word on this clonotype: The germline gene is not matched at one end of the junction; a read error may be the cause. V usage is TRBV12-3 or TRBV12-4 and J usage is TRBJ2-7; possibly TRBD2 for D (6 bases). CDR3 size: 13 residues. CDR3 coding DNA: TGTGACAGCACGGAGTTGGGCGGGGTAGGCCCCTACTTC. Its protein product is CDSTELGGVGPYF.

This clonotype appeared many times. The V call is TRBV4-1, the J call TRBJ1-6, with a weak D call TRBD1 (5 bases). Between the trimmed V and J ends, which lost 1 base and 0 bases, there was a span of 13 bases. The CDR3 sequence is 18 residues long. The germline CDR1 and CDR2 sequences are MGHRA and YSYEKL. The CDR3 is CASSQGDLRSSYNSPLHF. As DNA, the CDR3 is TGCGCCAGCAGCCAAGGGGACCTCCGGAGCTCCTATAATTCACCCCTCCACTTT.

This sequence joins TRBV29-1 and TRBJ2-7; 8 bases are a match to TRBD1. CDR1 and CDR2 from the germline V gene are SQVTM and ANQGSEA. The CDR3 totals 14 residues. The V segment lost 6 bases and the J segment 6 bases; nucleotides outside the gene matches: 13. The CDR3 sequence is CSVKVAGGEGEQYF. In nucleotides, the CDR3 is TGCAGCGTAAAAGTTGCAGGGGGCGAGGGCGAGCAGTACTTC.

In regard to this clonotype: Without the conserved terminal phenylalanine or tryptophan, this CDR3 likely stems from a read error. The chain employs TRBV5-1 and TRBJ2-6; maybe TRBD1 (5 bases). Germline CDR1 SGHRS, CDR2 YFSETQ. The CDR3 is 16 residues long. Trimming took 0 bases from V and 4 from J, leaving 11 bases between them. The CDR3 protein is CASSLVRGQGANVLTL. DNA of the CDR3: TGCGCCAGCAGCTTGGTAAGAGGACAAGGGGCCAACGTCCTGACTCTC.

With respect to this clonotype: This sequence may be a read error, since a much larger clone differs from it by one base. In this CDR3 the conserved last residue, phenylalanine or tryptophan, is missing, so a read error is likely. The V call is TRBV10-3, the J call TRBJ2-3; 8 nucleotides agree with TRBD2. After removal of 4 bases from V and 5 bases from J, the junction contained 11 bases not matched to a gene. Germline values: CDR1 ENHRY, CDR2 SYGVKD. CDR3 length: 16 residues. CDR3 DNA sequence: TGTGCCATCAGTGGACGAGCGGGAGAAGTTCGAGATACGCAGTATTTG. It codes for CAISGRAGEVRDTQYL.

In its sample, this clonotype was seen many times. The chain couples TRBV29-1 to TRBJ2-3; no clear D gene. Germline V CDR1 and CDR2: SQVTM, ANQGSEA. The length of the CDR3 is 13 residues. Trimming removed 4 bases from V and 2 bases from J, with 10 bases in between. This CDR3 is CSVGVLLTDTQYF. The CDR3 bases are TGCAGCGTTGGGGTCCTACTCACAGATACGCAGTATTTT.

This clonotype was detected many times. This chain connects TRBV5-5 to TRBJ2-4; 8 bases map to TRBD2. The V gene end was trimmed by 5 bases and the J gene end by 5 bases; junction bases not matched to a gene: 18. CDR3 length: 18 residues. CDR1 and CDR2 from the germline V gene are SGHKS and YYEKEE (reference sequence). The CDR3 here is CASSPRFGGAIAENIQYF. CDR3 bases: TGTGCCAGCAGTCCTCGGTTCGGGGGGGCCATAGCTGAAAACATTCAGTACTTC.

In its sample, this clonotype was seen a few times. The DNA of the CDR3 is TGTGCCAGCAGCTTGTCAGGACAGTCGGCCAATGAGCAGTTCTTC. Translation gives CASSLSGQSANEQFF. V gene TRBV5-5 combines with J gene TRBJ2-1; D might be TRBD1 (6 bases). CDR1 is SGHKS and CDR2 is YYEKEE in the germline V gene (reference sequence). This CDR3 is built from 15 residues. V was clipped by 1 base and J by 6 bases, with 14 bases between them.

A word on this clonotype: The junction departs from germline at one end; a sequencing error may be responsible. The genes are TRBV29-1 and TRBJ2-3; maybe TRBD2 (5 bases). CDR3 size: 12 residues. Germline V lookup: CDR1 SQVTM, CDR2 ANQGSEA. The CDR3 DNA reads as TGCGGCGTTTCAAAGTGCGGGGATACGCAGTATTTT. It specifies CGVSKCGDTQYF.

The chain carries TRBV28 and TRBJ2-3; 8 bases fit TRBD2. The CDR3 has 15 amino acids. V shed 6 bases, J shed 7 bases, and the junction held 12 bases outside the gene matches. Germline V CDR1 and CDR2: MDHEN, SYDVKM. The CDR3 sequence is CASRKAGALGNTQYF. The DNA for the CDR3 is TGTGCCAGCAGGAAAGCGGGAGCACTCGGAAATACGCAGTATTTT.

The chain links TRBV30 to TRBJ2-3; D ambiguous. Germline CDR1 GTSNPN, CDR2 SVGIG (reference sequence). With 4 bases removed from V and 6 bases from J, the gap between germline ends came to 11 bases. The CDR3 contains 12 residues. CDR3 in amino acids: CAWKASWDTQYF. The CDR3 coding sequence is TGTGCCTGGAAGGCTAGTTGGGATACGCAGTATTTT. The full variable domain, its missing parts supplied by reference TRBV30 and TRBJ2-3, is SQTIHQWPATLVQPVGSPLSLECTVEGTSNPNLYWYRQAAGRGLQLLFYSVGIGQISSEVPQNLSASRPQDRQFILSSKKLLLSDSGFYLCAWKASWDTQYFGPGTRLTVL.

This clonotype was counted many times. The CDR3 is CSVPPSGSNNEQFF. The CDR3 bases are TGCAGCGTCCCCCCTAGCGGGAGTAACAATGAGCAGTTCTTC. The rearrangement links TRBV29-1 to TRBJ2-1, with 10 bases fitting TRBD2. The V gene end was trimmed by 6 bases and the J gene end by 5 bases; junction bases not matched to a gene: 7. The CDR3 totals 14 residues. Germline CDR1 and CDR2: SQVTM and ANQGSEA.

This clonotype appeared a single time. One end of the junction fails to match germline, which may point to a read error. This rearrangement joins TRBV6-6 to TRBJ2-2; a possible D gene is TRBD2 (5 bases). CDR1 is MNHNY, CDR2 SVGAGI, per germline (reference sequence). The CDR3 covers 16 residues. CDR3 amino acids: CASSLTPPPNTGELVF. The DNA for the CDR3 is TGTGCCAGCAGTCTCACCCCCCCTCCGAACACCGGGGAGCTGGTTTTT.

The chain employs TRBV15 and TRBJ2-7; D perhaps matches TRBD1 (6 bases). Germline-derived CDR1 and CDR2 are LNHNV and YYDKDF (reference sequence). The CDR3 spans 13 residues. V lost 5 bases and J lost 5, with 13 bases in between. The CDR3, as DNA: TGTGCCACCAGCTCCAGGGGAAGGGACGAGCAGTACTTC. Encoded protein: CATSSRGRDEQYF. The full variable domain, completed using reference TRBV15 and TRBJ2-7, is DAMVIQNPRYQVTQFGKPVTLSCSQTLNHNVMYWYQQKSSQAPKLLFHYYDKDFNNEADTPDNFQSRRPNTSFCFLDIRSPGLGDTAMYLCATSSRGRDEQYFGPGTRLTVT.